The clone carrying this T cell receptor beta chain came up a few times. Its target is unknown. With constant-segment primers, 5'RACE yielded cDNA libraries of TCR alpha and TCR beta that carried sample barcodes and UMIs. A single record per CDR3 protein comes from TCRdb applying MiXCR to the 5' RACE reads. The sample lists about 130,000 distinct CDR3 sequences; roughly 6.2% were seen once. These data originate in a study of T-cell memory formation after mild COVID-19. In the study overall: Across donors, TCR clusters were largely donor specific. Study conclusions and caveats: Clones that contracted clustered mainly in CM and EM if CD4+ and in EMRA if CD8+. The study detected some responding clones in pre-infection memory, suggesting cross-reactive memory joined.

CDR1 is DFQATT, CDR2 SNEGSKA, per germline (reference sequence). This CDR3 is built from 14 residues. Trimming removed 0 bases from V and 1 base from J, with 9 bases in between. The sequence derives from an adult woman who had mild COVID-19 (a few samples of this study predate the infection). Cell type and time point are not known. The J gene is TRBJ2-5, the V gene TRBV20-1, with D tentatively TRBD1 (6 bases). The sequenced sample was PBMCs or a T cell subset sorted from them (not recorded which). The CDR3 here is CSAREGTLQETQYF. The CDR3 DNA reads as TGCAGTGCTAGAGAAGGGACACTCCAAGAGACCCAGTACTTC.